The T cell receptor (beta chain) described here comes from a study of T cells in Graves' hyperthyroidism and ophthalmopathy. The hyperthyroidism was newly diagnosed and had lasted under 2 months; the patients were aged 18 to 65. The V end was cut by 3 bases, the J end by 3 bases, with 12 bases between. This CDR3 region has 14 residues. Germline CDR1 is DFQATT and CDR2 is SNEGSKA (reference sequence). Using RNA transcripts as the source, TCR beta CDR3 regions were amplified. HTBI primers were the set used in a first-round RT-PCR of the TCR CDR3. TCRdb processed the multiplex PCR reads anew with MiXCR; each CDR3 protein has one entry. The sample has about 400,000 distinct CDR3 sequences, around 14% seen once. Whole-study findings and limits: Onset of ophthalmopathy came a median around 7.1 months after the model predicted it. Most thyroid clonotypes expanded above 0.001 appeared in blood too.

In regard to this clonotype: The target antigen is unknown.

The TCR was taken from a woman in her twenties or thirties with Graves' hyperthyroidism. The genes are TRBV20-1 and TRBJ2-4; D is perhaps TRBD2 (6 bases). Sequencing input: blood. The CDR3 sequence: CSARPGLLKNIQYF. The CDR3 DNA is TGCAGTGCTAGGCCGGGACTCCTCAAAAACATTCAGTACTTC.